Listed below are T cell receptor beta chains from one sample, sequenced in a study of lymphopenia after photon versus proton radiotherapy. Profiled with immunoSEQ multiplex PCR; TCRdb holds only in-frame clones, not every one. Here the sample spans more than 80,000 clones, around 83% being singletons. Sample: peripheral blood, taken from a patient treated with proton-based radiotherapy. These receptors came from a man aged 55 to 70 with pancreatic cancer. Each CDR3 is given with its conserved first and last residue. A D gene is named only where the DNA matches it firmly. Size is stated for part of the rows, as once, few or many counts, or as a class when the clone is expanded.

j_call d_call clone_size v_call cdr3_aa cdr3_nt
TRBJ2-2 TRBD2 - TRBV27 CASGLAGNTGELFF TGTGCCAGCGGGCTAGCGGGGAACACCGGGGAGCTGTTTTTT
TRBJ2-3 - - TRBV7-9 CASSPGTPMDTQYF TGTGCCAGCAGCCCGGGGACTCCAATGGATACGCAGTATTTT
TRBJ2-1 - - TRBV30 CAWRRYNEQFF TGTGCCTGGAGGCGGTACAATGAGCAGTTCTTC
TRBJ2-7 - - TRBV20-1 CSAAGNGEQYF TGCAGTGCTGCCGGGAACGGCGAGCAGTACTTC
TRBJ1-2 - once TRBV7-8 CASSAGQTNYGYTF TGTGCCAGCAGCGCGGGGCAAACTAACTATGGCTACACCTTC
TRBJ1-3 - - TRBV1 CTSSQAHTKSGNTIYF TGCACCAGCAGCCAAGCCCACACCAAATCTGGAAACACCATATATTTT
TRBJ1-4 TRBD1 - TRBV15 CATSSTGGTNEKLFF TGTGCCACCAGCAGCACAGGGGGAACTAATGAAAAACTGTTTTTT
TRBJ1-4 - - TRBV18 CASSPRTDNEKLFF TGTGCCAGCTCGCCTAGGACAGATAATGAAAAACTGTTTTTT
TRBJ2-3 - - TRBV5-1 CASSGGGADTQYF TGCGCCAGCAGTGGAGGGGGCGCAGATACGCAGTATTTT
TRBJ2-1 - - TRBV10-2 CATRDPPQNEQFF TGCGCCACCAGAGATCCCCCGCAGAATGAGCAGTTCTTC
TRBJ2-7 TRBD1 - TRBV11-2 CASSQQGQGRTEQYF TGTGCCAGCAGCCAACAGGGACAGGGGCGTACAGAGCAGTACTTC
TRBJ1-4 - - TRBV4-3 CASSQGVQGSKLFF TGCGCCAGCAGCCAAGGGGTCCAGGGATCAAAACTGTTTTTT
TRBJ2-5 - few TRBV2 CASSEGTYQETQYF TGTGCCAGCAGTGAAGGGACATACCAAGAGACCCAGTACTTC
TRBJ2-7 - - TRBV6-5 CASSVSRPPYEQYF TGTGCCAGCAGTGTGAGCCGGCCTCCCTACGAGCAGTACTTC
TRBJ1-2 TRBD1 - TRBV28 CASSANRGNGYTF TGTGCCAGCAGTGCGAACAGGGGCAATGGCTACACCTTC
TRBJ2-2 - - TRBV11-2 CASSSGGHTGELFF TGTGCCAGCAGCTCCGGCGGGCACACCGGGGAGCTGTTTTTT
TRBJ2-3 TRBD1 - TRBV9 CASSVGQGRTDTQYF TGTGCCAGCAGCGTAGGACAGGGACGCACAGATACGCAGTATTTT
TRBJ2-7 TRBD2 - TRBV28 CASKISSGRGYEQYF TGTGCCAGCAAAATCTCAAGCGGGAGGGGATACGAGCAGTACTTC
TRBJ2-7 - few TRBV6-1 CATDDTNSYEQYF TGTGCCACCGATGACACAAACTCCTACGAGCAGTACTTC
TRBJ2-7 - once TRBV7-2 CASSLGLPGIGDEQYF TGTGCCAGCAGCTTAGGGCTCCCGGGGATTGGGGACGAGCAGTACTTC
TRBJ2-3 - - TRBV15 CATSSALTDTQYF TGTGCCACCAGCAGTGCCCTCACAGATACGCAGTATTTT
TRBJ1-1 - once TRBV5-1 CASSLGGIGKTEAFF TGCGCCAGCAGCCTGGGGGGAATAGGAAAGACTGAAGCTTTCTTT
TRBJ1-3 - - TRBV28 CASSTRTVSGNTIYF TGTGCCAGCAGTACCCGGACAGTCTCTGGAAACACCATATATTTT
TRBJ2-2 - once TRBV18 CASSPLGLVNTGELFF TGTGCCAGCTCACCACTAGGCCTAGTAAACACCGGGGAGCTGTTTTTT
TRBJ2-2 TRBD2 - TRBV30 CAWARAGGNTGELFF TGTGCCTGGGCCAGAGCGGGAGGTAACACCGGGGAGCTGTTTTTT
TRBJ1-2 TRBD1 - TRBV27 CASSSRTGLNYGYTF TGTGCCAGCAGTTCCCGGACAGGGTTAAACTATGGCTACACCTTC
TRBJ1-1 TRBD1 - TRBV5-1 CASSLGQGINTEAFF TGCGCCAGCAGCTTGGGACAGGGGATAAACACTGAAGCTTTCTTT
TRBJ2-1 - - TRBV28 CASSSGQFNEQFF TGTGCCAGCAGTTCGGGACAATTCAATGAGCAGTTCTTC
TRBJ1-2 - few TRBV21-1 CASSKARGRGDYGYTF TGTGCCAGCAGCAAAGCCAGGGGCAGAGGGGACTATGGCTACACCTTC
TRBJ2-1 - - TRBV7-2 CASHSAGREQFF TGTGCCAGCCACTCGGCTGGGAGGGAGCAGTTCTTC
TRBJ1-2 TRBD1 - TRBV7-2 CASSPQGAGGYTF TGTGCCAGCAGCCCTCAGGGGGCTGGTGGCTACACCTTC
TRBJ1-5 - once TRBV28 CASSGQNQPQHF TGTGCCAGCAGCGGCCAGAATCAGCCCCAGCATTTT
TRBJ2-7 - - TRBV28 CASSLPGQSYEQYF TGTGCCAGCAGTTTACCCGGACAGTCCTACGAGCAGTACTTC
TRBJ2-2 - once TRBV9 CASSAESRRPGELFF TGTGCCAGCAGCGCGGAGTCTAGGAGACCGGGGGAGCTGTTTTTT
TRBJ1-3 - - TRBV18 CASSPIKTTGSSGNTIYF TGTGCCAGCTCACCAATAAAGACTACAGGGTCCTCTGGAAACACCATATATTTT
TRBJ2-1 TRBD2 - TRBV18 CASSPMGLSGRSNEQFF TGTGCCAGCTCGCCTATGGGACTAAGCGGGAGATCCAATGAGCAGTTCTTC
TRBJ2-3 TRBD2 - TRBV6-4 CASSVQRGQGDTQYF TGTGCCAGCAGTGTTCAGCGGGGTCAAGGAGATACGCAGTATTTT
TRBJ1-2 TRBD1 few TRBV6-5 CASSRGLGRGYTF TGTGCCAGCAGCAGGGGGCTTGGCAGGGGCTACACCTTC
TRBJ1-2 - - TRBV11-2 CASSFTGSAVGYTF TGTGCCAGCAGCTTTACCGGGAGTGCTGTTGGCTACACCTTC
TRBJ2-2 - - TRBV4-1 CASSRQGSNTGELFF TGCGCCAGCAGCCGCCAGGGATCGAACACCGGGGAGCTGTTTTTT
TRBJ1-1 TRBD1 - TRBV19 CASKGAMNTEAFF TGTGCCAGTAAGGGGGCGATGAACACTGAAGCTTTCTTT
TRBJ2-2 - - TRBV9 CASSVGPAGNTGELFF TGTGCCAGCAGCGTAGGGCCAGCGGGGAACACCGGGGAGCTGTTTTTT
TRBJ2-7 - - TRBV6-5 CASSYEGQFYEQYF TGTGCCAGCAGTTACGAAGGACAATTCTACGAGCAGTACTTC
TRBJ2-2 - once TRBV28 CASSSVGGPTGELFF TGTGCCAGCAGTTCCGTGGGGGGCCCCACCGGGGAGCTGTTTTTT
TRBJ2-5 - - TRBV27 CASSFRGLQETQYF TGTGCCAGCAGTTTCCGGGGGCTACAAGAGACCCAGTACTTC
TRBJ1-4 - few TRBV30 CAWGDRNEKLFF TGTGCCTGGGGGGACCGAAATGAAAAACTGTTTTTT
TRBJ2-7 - - TRBV19 CASSIENIGGPYEQYF TGTGCCAGTAGTATAGAGAACATCGGGGGCCCCTACGAGCAGTACTTC
TRBJ1-1 TRBD1 - TRBV2 CASSGQLTGVRSEAFF TGTGCCAGCAGTGGCCAATTGACAGGGGTGCGTTCTGAAGCTTTCTTT
TRBJ1-5 TRBD1 - TRBV6-1 CASSEALLGQLNQPQHF TGTGCCAGCAGTGAAGCGCTTTTGGGACAGCTAAATCAGCCCCAGCATTTT
TRBJ2-2 - - TRBV14 CASSLRSYTGELFF TGTGCCAGCAGCCTGCGGTCGTACACCGGGGAGCTGTTTTTT